This note documents a single T cell receptor (beta chain) sequence. CDR1 and CDR2 (germline): SGHTA, FQGNSA. The CDR3 has 15 residues. V dropped 3 bases and J dropped 9 bases, with 15 bases sitting between them. The diagnostic workup employed clinical symptoms, serum thyroxine, TRAb, thyroid ultrasound and orbital computed tomography. This sample is drawn from a study of Graves' ophthalmopathy and Graves' hyperthyroidism. RNA served as the template for amplifying TCR beta CDR3 regions. First-round RT-PCR relied on HTBI primers, and a second-round multiplex PCR came next. TCRdb reanalysed the multiplex PCR reads using MiXCR and keeps one entry per CDR3 protein. Of almost 750,000 distinct CDR3 sequences in the sample, approximately 40% were seen once.

The sample taken for sequencing was peripheral blood. The receptor's source is an adult man with Graves' ophthalmopathy. The V and J genes are TRBV7-2 and TRBJ1-6, with D tentatively TRBD1 (5 bases). The CDR3 nucleotides are TGTGCCAGCAGCTTGGTGGGACCTCTAAGTTCACCCCTCCACTTT. Translating gives CASSLVGPLSSPLHF.